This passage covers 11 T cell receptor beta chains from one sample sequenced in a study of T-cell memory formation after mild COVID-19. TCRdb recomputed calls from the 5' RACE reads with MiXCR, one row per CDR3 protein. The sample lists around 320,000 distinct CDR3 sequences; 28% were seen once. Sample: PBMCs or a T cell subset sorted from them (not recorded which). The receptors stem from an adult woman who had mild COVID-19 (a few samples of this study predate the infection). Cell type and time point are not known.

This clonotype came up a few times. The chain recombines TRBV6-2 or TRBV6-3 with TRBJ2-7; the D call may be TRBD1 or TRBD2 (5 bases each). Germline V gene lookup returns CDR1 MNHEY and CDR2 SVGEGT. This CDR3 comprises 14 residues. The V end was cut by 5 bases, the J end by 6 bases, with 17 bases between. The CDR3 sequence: CASSPGTLKGEQYF. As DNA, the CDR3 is TGTGCCAGCAGTCCCGGGACCCTCAAGGGCGAGCAGTACTTC.

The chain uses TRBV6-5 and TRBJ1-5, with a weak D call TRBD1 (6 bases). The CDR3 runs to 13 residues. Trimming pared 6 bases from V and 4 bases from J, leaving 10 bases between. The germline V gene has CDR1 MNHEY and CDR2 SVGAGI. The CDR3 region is CASSRGLNQPQHF. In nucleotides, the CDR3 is TGTGCCAGCAGCAGGGGACTAAATCAGCCCCAGCATTTT.

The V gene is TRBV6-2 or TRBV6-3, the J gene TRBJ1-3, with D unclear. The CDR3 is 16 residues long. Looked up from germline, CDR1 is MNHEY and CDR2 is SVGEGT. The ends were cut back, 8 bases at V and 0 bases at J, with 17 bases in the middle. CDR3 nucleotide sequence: TGTGCCAGCGGTGATGGACGGAGGAGCTCTGGAAACACCATATATTTT. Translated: CASGDGRRSSGNTIYF.

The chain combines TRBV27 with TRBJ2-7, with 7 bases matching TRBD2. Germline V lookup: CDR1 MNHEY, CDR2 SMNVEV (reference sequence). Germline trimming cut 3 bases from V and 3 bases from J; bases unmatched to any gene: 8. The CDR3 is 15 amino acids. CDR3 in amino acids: CASSLGRGRLYEQYF. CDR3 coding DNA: TGTGCCAGCAGTTTGGGGAGGGGTCGGCTCTACGAGCAGTACTTC.

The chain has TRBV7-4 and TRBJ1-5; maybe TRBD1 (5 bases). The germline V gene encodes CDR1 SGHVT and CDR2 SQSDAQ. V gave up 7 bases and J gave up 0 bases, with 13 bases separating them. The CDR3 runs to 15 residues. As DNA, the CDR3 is TGTGCCAGCAATGGCACGGGGGATAGCAATCAGCCCCAGCATTTT. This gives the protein CASNGTGDSNQPQHF. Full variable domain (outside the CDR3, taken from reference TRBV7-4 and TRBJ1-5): GAGVSQSPRYKVAKRGRDVALRCDSISGHVTLYWYRQTLGQGSEVLTYSQSDAQRDKSGRPSGRFSAERPERSVSTLKIQRTEQGDSAVYLCASNGTGDSNQPQHFGDGTRLSIL.

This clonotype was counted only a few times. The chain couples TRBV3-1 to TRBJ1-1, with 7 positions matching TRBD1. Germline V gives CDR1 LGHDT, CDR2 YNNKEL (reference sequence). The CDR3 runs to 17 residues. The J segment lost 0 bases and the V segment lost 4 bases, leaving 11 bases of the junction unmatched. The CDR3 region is CASSRYGTVRMNTEAFF. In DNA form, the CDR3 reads TGTGCCAGCAGCCGGTACGGGACAGTAAGAATGAACACTGAAGCTTTCTTT.

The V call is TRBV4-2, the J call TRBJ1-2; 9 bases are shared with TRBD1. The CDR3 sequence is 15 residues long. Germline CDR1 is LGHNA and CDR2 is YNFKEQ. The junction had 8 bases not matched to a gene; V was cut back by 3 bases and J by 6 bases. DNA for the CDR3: TGTGCCAGCAGCCAGGAGCGCGGGACAGGGCATGGCTACACCTTC. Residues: CASSQERGTGHGYTF.

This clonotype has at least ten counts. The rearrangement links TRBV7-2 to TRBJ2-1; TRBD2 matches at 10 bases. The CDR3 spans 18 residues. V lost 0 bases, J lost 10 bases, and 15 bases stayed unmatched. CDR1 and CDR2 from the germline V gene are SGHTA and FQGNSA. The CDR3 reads CASSLAGLVGTSVSEQFF. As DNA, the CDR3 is TGTGCCAGCAGCTTAGCGGGGTTAGTTGGGACTAGCGTGTCCGAGCAGTTCTTC.

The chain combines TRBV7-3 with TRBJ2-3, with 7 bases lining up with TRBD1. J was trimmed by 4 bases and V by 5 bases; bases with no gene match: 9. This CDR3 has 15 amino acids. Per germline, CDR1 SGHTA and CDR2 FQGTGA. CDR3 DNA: TGTGCCAGCAGCCAAACAGGGGCTGGCCCAGATACGCAGTATTTT. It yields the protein CASSQTGAGPDTQYF.

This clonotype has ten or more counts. The CDR3 DNA reads TGCGCCAGCAGCCACCCGGACAGGGGACCCCTCAACTATGGCTACACCTTC. This encodes CASSHPDRGPLNYGYTF. The rearrangement joins TRBV5-1 to TRBJ1-2, with TRBD1 matching 9 bases. The germline V gene encodes CDR1 SGHRS and CDR2 YFSETQ. V gave up 4 bases and J gave up 2 bases; unmatched junction bases: 12. CDR3 length: 17 residues.

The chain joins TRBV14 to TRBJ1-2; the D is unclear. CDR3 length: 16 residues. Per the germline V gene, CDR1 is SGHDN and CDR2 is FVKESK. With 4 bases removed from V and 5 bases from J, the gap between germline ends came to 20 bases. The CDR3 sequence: CASSLLSGPEYYGYTF. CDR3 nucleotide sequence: TGTGCCAGCAGCCTCCTGAGTGGGCCCGAGTATTATGGCTACACCTTC.